The rows below give T cell receptor beta chains drawn from one sample of a study of T cell changes during pregnancy in multiple sclerosis. Generated by immunoSEQ multiplex PCR, the TCRdb table keeps only in-frame clones and is missing some. The data hold some 41,000 clones, with 94% observed a single time. The sequences come from CD8+ T cells from peripheral blood mononuclear cells, collected in the third trimester of pregnancy. These receptors were obtained from a female donor with multiple sclerosis, enrolled in a pregnancy study. CDR3s include the opening cysteine and the closing phenylalanine or tryptophan. A D gene is named only where the DNA matches it firmly. The size field is filled for only some rows; it gives once, few, many or a size class.

j_gene: TRBJ1-1; v_gene: TRBV19; d_gene: .; abundance: .; CDR3aa: CASSIRGANTEAFF
j_gene: TRBJ2-3; v_gene: TRBV7-6; d_gene: .; abundance: .; CDR3aa: CASSVSPSGTLDTQYF
j_gene: TRBJ2-7; v_gene: TRBV18; d_gene: .; abundance: .; CDR3aa: CASSPDNYEQYF
j_gene: TRBJ1-1; v_gene: TRBV27; d_gene: TRBD1; abundance: .; CDR3aa: CASSLRHPGTPGQGTEAFF
j_gene: TRBJ2-7; v_gene: TRBV4-2; d_gene: .; abundance: .; CDR3aa: CASSPQPGTYEQYF
j_gene: TRBJ1-4; v_gene: TRBV18; d_gene: TRBD1; abundance: .; CDR3aa: CASSPPGTGGEKLFF
j_gene: TRBJ2-7; v_gene: TRBV6-6; d_gene: .; abundance: .; CDR3aa: CASSYTLSSYEQYF
j_gene: TRBJ2-7; v_gene: TRBV5-1; d_gene: .; abundance: .; CDR3aa: CASSGTGTHYEQYF
j_gene: TRBJ2-7; v_gene: TRBV27; d_gene: TRBD2; abundance: .; CDR3aa: CASSTRTSGSYEQYF
j_gene: TRBJ2-3; v_gene: TRBV4-2; d_gene: .; abundance: .; CDR3aa: CASSQEVRGAPDTQYF
j_gene: TRBJ2-7; v_gene: TRBV7-6; d_gene: TRBD1; abundance: .; CDR3aa: CASSLERGQATYEQYF
j_gene: TRBJ1-4; v_gene: TRBV7-3; d_gene: .; abundance: .; CDR3aa: CASSLTQGFATNEKLFF
j_gene: TRBJ1-4; v_gene: TRBV5-6; d_gene: .; abundance: once; CDR3aa: CASSFPGGNNEKLFF
j_gene: TRBJ2-1; v_gene: TRBV5-4; d_gene: .; abundance: once; CDR3aa: CASSSGLILNEQFF
j_gene: TRBJ2-7; v_gene: TRBV27; d_gene: .; abundance: .; CDR3aa: CASSFIQSPYEQYF
j_gene: TRBJ2-2; v_gene: TRBV5-5; d_gene: TRBD2; abundance: .; CDR3aa: CASSLYVPSGLTITGELFF
j_gene: TRBJ1-1; v_gene: TRBV15; d_gene: TRBD1; abundance: .; CDR3aa: CATSRVYLDRVRF
j_gene: TRBJ2-3; v_gene: TRBV11-2; d_gene: TRBD2; abundance: .; CDR3aa: CASSSAVMVAGARDTQYF
j_gene: TRBJ2-1; v_gene: TRBV10-3; d_gene: TRBD2; abundance: once; CDR3aa: CAMGTPGLACSCSYNEQFF
j_gene: TRBJ1-5; v_gene: TRBV28; d_gene: .; abundance: .; CDR3aa: CASSFARYSNQPQHF
j_gene: TRBJ2-1; v_gene: TRBV6-5; d_gene: .; abundance: .; CDR3aa: CASSSDSSYNEQFF
j_gene: TRBJ1-2; v_gene: TRBV9; d_gene: .; abundance: .; CDR3aa: CASSVGGSGYTF
j_gene: TRBJ2-2; v_gene: TRBV28; d_gene: TRBD2; abundance: few; CDR3aa: CASSFRGRGRETGELFF
j_gene: TRBJ1-5; v_gene: TRBV10-3; d_gene: TRBD1; abundance: .; CDR3aa: CAISGAGGSQPQHF
j_gene: TRBJ2-1; v_gene: TRBV5-6; d_gene: .; abundance: .; CDR3aa: CASSLGHPNEQFF
j_gene: TRBJ2-5; v_gene: TRBV28; d_gene: .; abundance: .; CDR3aa: CASRMTLGETQYF
j_gene: .; v_gene: TRBV28; d_gene: TRBD1; abundance: .; CDR3aa: CASSYTGTGYEQYF
j_gene: TRBJ1-5; v_gene: TRBV19; d_gene: .; abundance: .; CDR3aa: CASQIAFRRRPNQPQHF
j_gene: TRBJ2-7; v_gene: TRBV7-9; d_gene: .; abundance: .; CDR3aa: CASSPGEAGSYEQYF
j_gene: TRBJ2-5; v_gene: TRBV13; d_gene: .; abundance: .; CDR3aa: CASSNTRGGLETQYF
j_gene: TRBJ2-3; v_gene: TRBV2; d_gene: TRBD2; abundance: .; CDR3aa: CASRTRTSGTDTQYF
j_gene: TRBJ1-1; v_gene: TRBV5-1; d_gene: TRBD1; abundance: .; CDR3aa: CASSFRDRQTEAFF
j_gene: TRBJ2-5; v_gene: TRBV9; d_gene: TRBD1; abundance: .; CDR3aa: CASSVDTGGGTQYF